The 10 T cell receptor beta chains below all came from one sample that was sequenced in a study of lymphopenia after photon versus proton radiotherapy (dated by TCRdb to between 2018 and 2020). The library was generated by the immunoSEQ multiplex PCR assay. TCRdb limited this immuneACCESS table to in-frame rearrangements with V and J called. A share of clones is missing; checked studies link under half to unresolved V genes, and the rest is unexplained. Counted in this sample were 25,000 to 30,000 clones; roughly four fifths of them appeared once. In total, the top ten clones hold under 4% of the sample. The source material was peripheral blood, sampled from a patient treated with photon-based radiotherapy. Every receptor here comes from a woman aged 45-65 years with pancreatic cancer.

This CDR3 reads CASSPGLVSNEQFF. For the CDR3, the DNA is TGCGCCAGCAGCCCGGGACTAGTATCCAATGAGCAGTTCTTC. The chain joins TRBV5-1 to TRBJ2-1; 8 bases match TRBD2. The CDR3 has 14 amino acids. J lost 6 bases, V lost 4 bases, and 6 bases had no gene match. Per the germline V gene, CDR1 is SGHRS and CDR2 is YFSETQ.

The chain uses TRBV12-5 and TRBJ2-2; 15 nucleotides line up with TRBD2. Germline V gene data show CDR1 as LGHNT and CDR2 as FRNRAP. CDR3 size: 17 residues. Trimming removed 5 bases from V and 3 bases from J; junction bases left unmatched: 4. DNA for the CDR3: TGTGCTAGTGGTCGGGGACTAGCGGGAGGTGACACCGGGGAGCTGTTTTTT. It codes for CASGRGLAGGDTGELFF.

This chain connects TRBV12-5 to TRBJ1-3; D is unclear. Germline V gene data show CDR1 as LGHNT and CDR2 as FRNRAP. Trimming removed 9 bases from V and 4 bases from J, with 10 bases in between. This CDR3 comprises 12 residues. The CDR3 sequence is CASARAGNTIYF. CDR3 in DNA: TGTGCTAGCGCCCGGGCGGGAAACACCATATATTTT.

The chain has TRBV11-2 and TRBJ2-3, with TRBD2 matching over 10 bases. Trimming removed 5 bases from V and 0 bases from J; junction bases left unmatched: 5. The CDR3 totals 16 residues. Germline V gene data show CDR1 as SGHAT and CDR2 as FQNNGV. CDR3 loop: CASSHGLAVSTDTQYF. CDR3 DNA sequence: TGTGCCAGCAGCCATGGACTAGCGGTCAGCACAGATACGCAGTATTTT.

The genes are TRBV5-1 and TRBJ2-3; 9 bases align to TRBD2. The CDR3 is 20 amino acids. In germline, CDR1 is SGHRS, CDR2 YFSETQ. Trimming removed 0 bases from V and 8 bases from J; junction bases left unmatched: 22. CDR3 sequence reads: CASSLGLAEEAFAARGTQYF. The DNA for the CDR3 is TGCGCCAGCAGCTTGGGACTAGCGGAAGAGGCATTTGCGGCCCGGGGTACGCAGTATTTT.

The chain uses TRBV25-1 and TRBJ2-7, with a tentative D call TRBD1 (5 bases). This CDR3 spans 12 amino acids. With 6 bases removed from V and 4 bases from J, the gap between germline ends came to 10 bases. Germline values: CDR1 MGHDK, CDR2 SYGVNS. CDR3 protein: CASRKGVYEQYF. The CDR3 bases are TGTGCCAGCAGGAAAGGGGTGTACGAGCAGTACTTC.

The V gene is TRBV10-3, the J gene TRBJ2-2; 9 nucleotides match TRBD1. Germline-derived CDR1 and CDR2 are ENHRY and SYGVKD. Germline trimming cut 6 bases from V and 6 bases from J; bases unmatched to any gene: 11. The CDR3 length is 16 residues. CDR3 in DNA: TGTGCCATCAGCGCCCCGGGACAGGGAAGGGCCGGGGAGCTGTTTTTT. Protein product: CAISAPGQGRAGELFF.

This chain uses TRBV5-6 with TRBJ2-1, with TRBD2 identical over 9 bases. The CDR3 runs 15 residues. CDR1 and CDR2 from the germline V gene are SGHDT and YYEEEE. The junction had 7 bases not matched to a gene; V was cut back by 2 bases and J by 7 bases. The DNA of the CDR3 is TGTGCCAGCAGCTTTTTAGCGGGAGTGGGTAATGAGCAGTTCTTC. This sequence encodes CASSFLAGVGNEQFF.

The CDR3 region is CASSFSAGNIQYF. In DNA, the CDR3 is TGTGCCAGCAGCTTCTCTGCGGGGAACATTCAGTACTTC. J is TRBJ2-4 and V is TRBV5-6; perhaps TRBD2 as D (6 bases). Deletions cut 2 bases from V and 7 bases from J, with 10 bases between. Germline-derived CDR1 and CDR2 are SGHDT and YYEEEE. CDR3 size: 13 residues.

Only one count was recorded for this clone. The V call is TRBV5-1, the J call TRBJ2-5, with D perhaps matching TRBD1 or TRBD2 (6 bases each). The CDR3 contains 15 residues. Looked up from germline, CDR1 is SGHRS and CDR2 is YFSETQ. V lost 0 bases and J 5 bases, leaving 14 bases between the germline ends. Here the CDR3 reads CASSLGLGGMETQYF. The CDR3 DNA sequence: TGCGCCAGCAGCTTGGGACTAGGGGGGATGGAGACCCAGTACTTC.